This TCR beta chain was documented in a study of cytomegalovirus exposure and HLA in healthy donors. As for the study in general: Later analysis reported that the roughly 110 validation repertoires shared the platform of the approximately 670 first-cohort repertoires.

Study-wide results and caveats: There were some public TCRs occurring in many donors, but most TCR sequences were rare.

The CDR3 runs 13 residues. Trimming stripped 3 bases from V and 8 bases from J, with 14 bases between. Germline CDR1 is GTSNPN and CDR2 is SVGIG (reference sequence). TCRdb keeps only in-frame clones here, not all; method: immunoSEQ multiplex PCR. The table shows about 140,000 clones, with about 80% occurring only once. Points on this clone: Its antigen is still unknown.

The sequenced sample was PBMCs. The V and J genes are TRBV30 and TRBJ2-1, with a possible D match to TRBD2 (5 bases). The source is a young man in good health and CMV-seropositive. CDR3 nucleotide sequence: TGTGCCTGGAGCCGGGAACTTAGGGATGAGCAGTTCTTC. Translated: CAWSRELRDEQFF.